Listed here is a single T cell receptor (beta chain). Its target is not known. This specimen comes from a study of cytomegalovirus exposure and HLA in healthy donors. The CDR3 totals 14 residues. Deletions cut 1 base from V and 1 base from J, with 8 bases between. Germline V lookup: CDR1 LGHNA, CDR2 YNFKEQ. Study results and caveats: TRBV6-2, TRBV6-3 and some other V segments were unresolvable in 87-base-pair reads.

The primer mix had 60 Vbeta and 13 Jbeta primers. Clones were read by immunoSEQ multiplex PCR, and TCRdb kept only the in-frame ones, dropping some. Among 99,000 or so clones, about 16% were seen once, and the ten largest hold roughly 0.8%. This receptor was taken from a female donor in good health and CMV-seronegative. The J gene is TRBJ2-7, the V gene TRBV4-2; a weak D match, TRBD2 (5 bases). The specimen sequenced was PBMCs. CDR3: CASSQVTGSYEQYF. In nucleotides, the CDR3 is TGTGCCAGCAGCCAAGTGACGGGATCCTACGAGCAGTACTTC.